The next 28 T cell receptor beta chains were all read from a single sample in a study of T-cell reconstitution after alpha-beta-depleted transplantation in children. A TCRbeta library incorporating unique molecular identifiers was prepared. MiXCR, applied by TCRdb to the PCR reads, yields one record per CDR3 protein. The data hold about 580,000 distinct CDR3 sequences, with 20% to 30% observed a single time. The sequences come from PBMCs, collected before TCRalphabeta/CD19-depleted stem cell transplant. These receptors originate from a boy younger than two with Wiskott-Aldrich syndrome, due to receive a stem cell transplant.

This clonotype occurred a few times. This chain uses TRBV20-1 with TRBJ1-4; D is possibly TRBD1 (5 bases). Germline V gene sequence: CDR1 DFQATT, CDR2 SNEGSKA (reference sequence). V shed 5 bases and J shed 7 bases, with 17 bases lying between them. The CDR3 extends over 14 amino acids. DNA for the CDR3: TGCAGTGCTTACAACGGGGGGGATCCTGAAAAACTGTTTTTT. The encoded protein is CSAYNGGDPEKLFF.

V and J are TRBV20-1 and TRBJ2-6; D not certain. The V gene's germline CDR1 is DFQATT and CDR2 SNEGSKA (reference sequence). CDR3 size: 11 residues. Trimming pared 6 bases from V and 4 bases from J, leaving 4 bases between. In DNA form, the CDR3 reads TGCAGTGCCTCCGGGGCCAACGTCCTGACTTTC. Translating it yields CSASGANVLTF.

The chain recombines TRBV5-1 with TRBJ2-1; TRBD2 agrees at 10 bases. V trimming: 0 bases; J trimming: 7 bases; junction bases outside the gene matches: 4. CDR1 is SGHRS, CDR2 YFSETQ, per germline. The CDR3 is 15 amino acids. CDR3 coding DNA: TGCGCCAGCAGCTTGGAGGCTAGCGGGGGAAATGAGCAGTTCTTC. It encodes CASSLEASGGNEQFF.

This clonotype was picked up a small number of times. V gene TRBV9 combines with J gene TRBJ2-1, with 12 bases lining up with TRBD2. This CDR3 has 15 amino acids. CDR1 and CDR2 (germline): SGDLS, YYNGEE. With V trimmed by 7 bases and J by 7 bases, 9 bases remained unmatched. CDR3 region: CASSPSGRARNEQFF. In nucleotides, the CDR3 is TGTGCCAGCTCCCCTAGCGGGAGGGCCAGAAATGAGCAGTTCTTC.

This chain connects TRBV18 to TRBJ2-3; possibly TRBD2 for D (6 bases). Germline V gene data show CDR1 as KGHSH and CDR2 as LQKENI. V was shortened by 2 bases and J by 1 base, with 10 bases between the two germline ends. This CDR3 contains 15 residues. CDR3 protein: CASSPSGAGTDTQYF. As DNA, the CDR3 is TGTGCCAGCTCACCATCGGGAGCTGGCACAGATACGCAGTATTTT. Full variable domain (rest looked up from reference TRBV18 and TRBJ2-3): NAGVMQNPRHLVRRRGQEARLRCSPMKGHSHVYWYRQLPEEGLKFMVYLQKENIIDESGMPKERFSAEFPKEGPSILRIQQVVRGDSAAYFCASSPSGAGTDTQYFGPGTRLTVL.

The V and J genes are TRBV28 and TRBJ1-2, with D possibly matching TRBD1 (6 bases). The CDR3 sequence is 12 residues long. The germline V gene encodes CDR1 MDHEN and CDR2 SYDVKM. Trimming took off 3 bases at V and 6 bases at J, with 8 bases between the two ends. The CDR3 sequence: CASSFRGNGYTF. Written as DNA, the CDR3 is TGTGCCAGCAGTTTTAGGGGGAATGGCTACACCTTC.

The V and J genes are TRBV27 and TRBJ2-5; 12 bases map to TRBD2. The CDR3 is 15 amino acids. The V gene end was trimmed by 6 bases and the J gene end by 4 bases; junction bases not matched to a gene: 6. Germline-derived CDR1 and CDR2 are MNHEY and SMNVEV (reference sequence). CDR3 region: CASRHRLAGAETQYF. The CDR3, as DNA: TGTGCCAGCAGGCACAGACTAGCGGGAGCAGAGACCCAGTACTTC.

The chain joins TRBV7-2 to TRBJ1-1, with D unresolved. This CDR3 has 13 amino acids. CDR1 SGHTA and CDR2 FQGNSA come from the germline V gene. Trimming took 1 base from V and 7 from J, leaving 10 bases between them. The CDR3 sequence is CASSLDLSREAFF. Written as DNA, the CDR3 is TGTGCCAGCAGCTTAGACCTATCCCGTGAAGCTTTCTTT.

CDR3 in DNA: TGCAGTGCGCGGGAGTATGGTCCCTACGAGCAGTACTTC. Amino acids: CSAREYGPYEQYF. The genes are TRBV20-1 and TRBJ2-7, with 7 bases fitting TRBD2. Per the germline V gene, CDR1 is DFQATT and CDR2 is SNEGSKA (reference sequence). The CDR3 spans 13 residues. Losses at the gene ends were 6 bases for V and 2 bases for J; bases not matched to a gene: 7.

The rearrangement links TRBV15 to TRBJ2-1, with D possibly being TRBD2 (6 bases). This CDR3 contains 15 residues. V was trimmed by 3 bases and J by 6 bases, leaving 15 bases between them. CDR1 and CDR2 (germline): LNHNV, YYDKDF (reference sequence). The DNA of the CDR3 is TGTGCCACCAGCAGGGGCGGCGGGACTCGCAATGAGCAGTTCTTC. Its protein product is CATSRGGGTRNEQFF.

The rearrangement joins TRBV7-2 to TRBJ2-1, with D tentatively TRBD1 (6 bases). Germline-derived CDR1 and CDR2 are SGHTA and FQGNSA. V was trimmed by 0 bases and J by 12 bases, leaving 12 bases between them. The CDR3 has 13 amino acids. The CDR3 DNA reads TGTGCCAGCAGCTTAGCTCCGGACAGCTCGCAGTTCTTC. This gives the protein CASSLAPDSSQFF.

The chain recombines TRBV5-1 with TRBJ2-1; 7 nucleotides line up with TRBD2. Germline V gene lookup returns CDR1 SGHRS and CDR2 YFSETQ. The CDR3 totals 15 residues. V lost 3 bases to trimming and J lost 8 bases; unmatched junction nucleotides: 11. CDR3 coding DNA: TGCGCCAGCAGCTCCACCGGGACTAATTCCCATGAGCAGTTCTTC. Residues: CASSSTGTNSHEQFF.

The table lists this clonotype with a few counts. The rearrangement uses TRBV7-2 and TRBJ2-7; 9 positions agree with TRBD2. Trimming took 1 base from V and 4 from J; bases not matched to a gene: 8. CDR3 size: 16 residues. CDR1 is SGHTA, CDR2 FQGNSA, per germline. The CDR3 sequence is CASSLGNSGRSYEQYF. CDR3 nucleotides: TGTGCCAGCAGCTTAGGGAATAGCGGGAGATCGTACGAGCAGTACTTC.

This clonotype turned up a few times. The V and J genes are TRBV20-1 and TRBJ2-7; the match to TRBD1 covers 8 bases. Unmatched junction bases numbered 6, after V lost 2 bases and J lost 3 bases. Germline V lookup: CDR1 DFQATT, CDR2 SNEGSKA (reference sequence). The CDR3 consists of 14 residues. The DNA of the CDR3 is TGCAGTGCTAGACCGGACAGGGATTACTACGAGCAGTACTTC. Translating gives CSARPDRDYYEQYF.

This clonotype was seen a few times. The rearrangement uses TRBV5-1 and TRBJ2-7; D unclear. Trimming left V 3 bases short and J 2 bases short, with 12 bases between. Germline CDR1 and CDR2: SGHRS and YFSETQ. The CDR3 is 14 amino acids. The CDR3 here is CASSSGGQAYEQYF. The DNA of the CDR3 is TGCGCCAGCAGCTCCGGCGGTCAGGCCTACGAGCAGTACTTC.

The rearrangement uses TRBV29-1 and TRBJ2-1, with 10 bases aligning to TRBD2. Germline CDR1 and CDR2: SQVTM and ANQGSEA. This CDR3 comprises 16 residues. V shed 3 bases and J 8 bases; nucleotides not matched to a gene: 13. In nucleotides, the CDR3 is TGCAGCGTTGAGAACCCGGGACTAGCGATTTCATATGAGCAGTTCTTC. It yields the protein CSVENPGLAISYEQFF.

This clonotype was observed a few times. The chain has TRBV20-1 and TRBJ2-5; 10 positions agree with TRBD2. This CDR3 comprises 16 residues. J gave up 6 bases and V 0 bases, and 10 bases lay outside the gene matches. Germline assignment: CDR1 DFQATT and CDR2 SNEGSKA (reference sequence). The CDR3 loop is CSARDPSSSGRQTQYF. The CDR3 DNA follows: TGCAGTGCTAGAGATCCATCGTCTAGCGGGAGACAGACCCAGTACTTC.

V gene TRBV5-6 combines with J gene TRBJ2-5; no reliable D call. Germline V lookup: CDR1 SGHDT, CDR2 YYEEEE. The CDR3 contains 14 residues. Trimming removed 5 bases at V and 3 bases at J, with 14 bases between. CDR3 coding DNA: TGTGCCAGCAGAAGGACCGGGCTAGAAGAGACCCAGTACTTC. This encodes CASRRTGLEETQYF.

This clonotype was observed a few times. The chain joins TRBV5-1 to TRBJ2-6, with D uncertain. CDR3 size: 18 residues. V was trimmed by 0 bases and J by 1 base, leaving 14 bases between them. Germline CDR1 and CDR2: SGHRS and YFSETQ. CDR3: CASSLGLSVPSGANVLTF. For the CDR3, the DNA is TGCGCCAGCAGCTTGGGCCTGTCAGTGCCATCTGGGGCCAACGTCCTGACTTTC.

This sequence joins TRBV7-2 and TRBJ2-1; 9 bases align to TRBD2. Trimming cost V 4 bases and J 4 bases; bases outside gene matches: 8. Germline V gene lookup returns CDR1 SGHTA and CDR2 FQGNSA. The CDR3 contains 16 residues. CDR3 in amino acids: CASSYPSGIGYNEQFF. The CDR3 region has the DNA TGTGCCAGCAGCTACCCTAGCGGGATTGGTTACAATGAGCAGTTCTTC.

This clonotype came up a few times. This chain connects TRBV12-3 or TRBV12-4 to TRBJ2-2; D might be TRBD1 (5 bases). The V gene lost 2 bases and the J gene lost 6 bases, with 13 bases spanning the gap. This CDR3 is 15 amino acids long. This CDR3 reads CASSLMAGLAGELFF. DNA of the CDR3: TGTGCCAGCAGTTTAATGGCAGGGTTGGCCGGGGAGCTGTTTTTT.

This chain connects TRBV5-1 to TRBJ2-3; the D gene is possibly TRBD1 (6 bases). This CDR3 is 17 amino acids long. Germline lookup yields CDR1 SGHRS and CDR2 YFSETQ. V was shortened by 3 bases and J by 0 bases, with 17 bases between the two germline ends. CDR3 nucleotides: TGCGCCAGCAGCTATACAGGGCCTTCTTCTAGCACAGATACGCAGTATTTT. Its translation: CASSYTGPSSSTDTQYF.

The chain is built from TRBV20-1 and TRBJ2-5, with 13 bases lining up with TRBD2. The CDR3 covers 14 residues. J was trimmed by 5 bases and V by 5 bases; bases with no gene match: 5. Germline V gives CDR1 DFQATT, CDR2 SNEGSKA (reference sequence). CDR3 coding DNA: TGCAGTGCTGTCGGACTAGCGGGAGCCGAGACCCAGTACTTC. Protein product: CSAVGLAGAETQYF.

This clonotype was counted only a few times. The V gene is TRBV7-9, the J gene TRBJ1-6; D is unresolved. Trimming removed 1 base from V and 8 bases from J, with 12 bases in between. Germline assignment: CDR1 SEHNR and CDR2 FQNEAQ (reference sequence). The CDR3 length is 15 residues. This CDR3 reads CASSLGHLGYSPLHF. The CDR3 DNA follows: TGTGCCAGCAGCTTAGGGCACCTGGGGTATTCACCCCTCCACTTT. The whole variable domain, remainder taken from reference TRBV7-9 and TRBJ1-6, is DTGVSQNPRHKITKRGQNVTFRCDPISEHNRLYWYRQTLGQGPEFLTYFQNEAQLEKSRLLSDRFSAERPKGSFSTLEIQRTEQGDSAMYLCASSLGHLGYSPLHFGNGTRLTVT.

The genes are TRBV9 and TRBJ1-2; perhaps TRBD1 as D (6 bases). With 7 bases removed from V and 0 bases from J, the gap between germline ends came to 10 bases. Germline V gene sequence: CDR1 SGDLS, CDR2 YYNGEE. This CDR3 has 13 residues. The CDR3 protein is CASGGKTNYGYTF. CDR3 DNA: TGTGCCAGCGGGGGCAAAACTAACTATGGCTACACCTTC.

This chain connects TRBV7-3 to TRBJ1-6; no clear D gene. CDR3 length equals 12 residues. Germline assignment: CDR1 SGHTA and CDR2 FQGTGA. V was cut by 5 bases and J by 6 bases, with 5 bases left in between. This chain's CDR3 is CASSPANSPLHF. The CDR3 DNA is TGTGCCAGCAGCCCCGCTAATTCACCCCTCCACTTT.

The chain is built from TRBV29-1 and TRBJ2-7, with 12 bases lining up with TRBD2. Trimming cost V 6 bases and J 0 bases; bases outside gene matches: 18. The germline V gene has CDR1 SQVTM and CDR2 ANQGSEA. This CDR3 region has 19 residues. CDR3 sequence reads: CSVAGQVMSSGRASYEQYF. In nucleotides, the CDR3 is TGCAGCGTAGCCGGACAGGTAATGTCTAGCGGGAGGGCCTCCTACGAGCAGTACTTC.

This clonotype was seen at least ten times. The J gene is TRBJ2-2, the V gene TRBV18; D might be TRBD1 (6 bases). Trimming took off 3 bases at V and 1 base at J, with 15 bases between the two ends. In germline, CDR1 is KGHSH, CDR2 LQKENI. This CDR3 has 17 residues. CDR3 nucleotide sequence: TGTGCCAGCTCACCCCTAAGATCGGGACAGAACACCGGGGAGCTGTTTTTT. This codes for CASSPLRSGQNTGELFF. The full variable domain, in which reference TRBV18 and TRBJ2-2 provide the parts outside the CDR3, is NAGVMQNPRHLVRRRGQEARLRCSPMKGHSHVYWYRQLPEEGLKFMVYLQKENIIDESGMPKERFSAEFPKEGPSILRIQQVVRGDSAAYFCASSPLRSGQNTGELFFGEGSRLTVL.